This T cell receptor beta chain appears in the sequencing data of a study of T cells in Graves' hyperthyroidism and ophthalmopathy. Points from the study as a whole: Ophthalmopathy cases were set apart from stable hyperthyroidism by a 13 V-J model.

The length of the CDR3 is 18 residues. Unmatched junction bases numbered 15, after V lost 7 bases and J lost 2 bases. Per the germline V gene, CDR1 is SGHAT and CDR2 is FQNNGV. This clonotype was observed many times. Its antigen is unidentified. The diagnoses drew upon clinical symptoms, serum thyroxine and TRAb, thyroid ultrasound and orbital computed tomography. PBMCs were collected from an approximately 9.5 ml volume of fresh peripheral blood. The TCR beta CDR3 regions underwent amplification using RNA transcripts as the source. Using the HTBI primer set, a first-round RT-PCR was run on the TCR CDR3. TCRdb analysed the multiplex PCR reads with MiXCR anew, one entry per CDR3 protein. The table includes about 250,000 distinct CDR3 sequences, approximately 25% detected once.

This clonotype was sampled from a woman aged 40 to 50 with Graves' ophthalmopathy. Input material: blood. This rearrangement joins TRBV11-2 to TRBJ2-5; 11 positions match TRBD2. This CDR3 is CASTLGGTSGLAQETQYF. CDR3 bases: TGTGCCAGCACTCTGGGGGGGACTAGCGGCCTAGCTCAAGAGACCCAGTACTTC.